This TCR beta chain stems from a study of shared clonotypes between healthy human individuals (dated by TCRdb to about 2020). A note on the overall study: A few men and a couple of women, aged 18 to 49 years, made up the cohort. Different laboratories and diverse techniques were used to prepare libraries and sequence TCR repertoires, to increase sequencing depth and limit assay-specific biases. For each donor, three plates each were used for CD4 naive and CD4 memory, two plates were used for CD8 naive, and one plate was used for CD8 memory. Leukapheresis yielded between about 0.94 and 8.9 billion PBMCs per donor. To estimate repertoire size and how much clonotype sharing occurs between individuals, the study deeply sequenced the blood TCR repertoires of five healthy adults.

Here is what the overall study found, with its caveats: When a handful of donors were compared, the shared fraction of clonotypes was around 5.1% for naive CD4, about 4% for naive CD8, roughly 2.5% for memory CD4, and 0.35% to 0.4% for memory CD8. Based on pairwise subsampling, the degree of clonotype sharing among donors was expected to be affected by sequencing depth. Incomplete sequencing was indicated by rarefaction of sorted-subset datasets, despite the large sequencing depth. Sampling was restricted to blood, and TCR repertoires in tissue are likely to differ from TCR repertoires in blood. Because the study included only a small number of donors, the genetic and exposure-history diversity represented was limited. Larger estimated clonotype richness was generally found for naive subsets than for memory subsets. Clonotypes shared by all four sorted-subset donors showed higher generation probabilities than non-shared clonotypes.

Using the deep immunoSEQ assay, multiplex PCR amplified TCR CDR3 regions from genomic DNA. Extracted genomic DNA from each cell subset was distributed evenly across all wells of several immunoSEQ 96-well plates, and each plate was treated as a replicate. For sorted subsets, roughly 200 ng genomic DNA, equal to tens of thousands of T cell genomes, was loaded into each replicate PCR. Purified libraries were quantified with a Qubit 3.0 fluorometer, sized on a Bioanalyzer 2100, and re-quantified with the KAPA Library Quantification kit. Every immunoSEQ 96-well plate was sequenced on a separate single-read 150-cycle Illumina NextSeq 550 flow cell. The authors' pipeline ran thus. The immunoSEQ output contained only junctional sequences without quality scores, so filtering could not match that applied to full-length reads. Sequences were annotated with PyIR, a Python wrapper for IgBLAST v1.9, using IMGT germline references to assign V/J genes and CDR3. Reads with weak V/J assignments (E-value above 1e-6), missing CDR3, stop codons, out-of-frame junctions, or ambiguous translated residues were removed. A V3J clonotype was defined by an identical inferred V gene, J gene, and CDR3 amino acid sequence. Percentage overlap between repertoires was calculated by dividing the number of shared unique clonotypes by the size of the smaller repertoire. Three approaches were used to assess repertoire richness: RTK rarefaction, the Chao1 estimator, and Recon v2.1 estimates of unobserved clonotypes. Generation probabilities were computed with OLGA for all TCRbeta clonotypes obtained by the gDNA method from several donors. In its TCRdb copy, this immuneACCESS table keeps in-frame sequences only and misses some clones. Where compared with another copy, unresolved V genes explain less than half of these, and the others have no known cause. The D gene and trimming were derived from the DNA, and the V and J assignments and clone size from that table. In this sample the table shows over a million clones, under 99% of which occur a single time. Roughly 0.42% of the sample is held by the ten biggest clonotypes.

From cysteine to phenylalanine, the CDR3 is 16 amino acids long. The sequence is cut down to CDR3 DNA, 48 bases in frame from base 1. Via the germline V gene (reference sequence), CDR1 is SGHNT and CDR2 YYREEE. The V end loses 0 bases and the J end loses 2 bases, and a stretch of 13 bases separates them. The donors were healthy, HIV-negative adults with no recently reported acute infections or vaccinations. Every donor was a Caucasian adult residing in Nashville, Tennessee, USA. CD4+ T cells were enriched by magnetic negative selection; naive cells were then positively selected on CD45RA, and the negative fraction formed the memory subset. After blood collection by leukapheresis, PBMCs were isolated using Ficoll-Histopaque density gradient centrifugation and then cryopreserved in the vapor phase of liquid nitrogen. Purity and quantity of every magnetically sorted T cell population were checked by analytical flow cytometry. Each sorted fraction had its genomic DNA isolated and then quantified by UV absorbance on a Nanodrop 2000c.

Note on this clone: Its antigen remains unidentified. There are no base qualities to consult, and no much larger clone falls within one base.

The sequence came from a man aged 30 to 39 in good health. This receptor chain uses TRBV5-4 and TRBJ2-3; the D gene remains uncertain. Sequenced: naive CD4+ T cells sorted from blood. Reading the label with the study, this specimen's cell subset or site is: CD45RA+ positively selected. The DNA reads as follows: TGTGCCAGCAGCTTGGAGGCCTCCCCTATCACAGATACGCAGTATTTT. The resulting protein is CASSLEASPITDTQYF.